This T cell receptor (beta chain) was recovered during a study of patients and donors after allogeneic stem cell transplantation (dated by TCRdb to 2019 to 2021). Libraries were constructed by RT-PCR. Sequencing instrument: NextSeq 550. TCRdb trimmed public reads at Q25 via fastp, called clones via MiXCR and kept in-frame beta chains. Rows with a matching CDR3 protein are joined into one entry that keeps the most common DNA and genes. The sample table holds fewer than 250,000 distinct CDR3 sequences, of which about 14% were seen once. Approximately 10% of the sample is taken by the ten largest. For this chain, trimming is 2 bases at the V end and 12 bases at the J end, and the number of junction bases without a gene match is 10. The CDR3 runs 13 amino acids, cysteine and phenylalanine included. The sequence is cut down to CDR3 DNA, 39 bases in frame from base 1. CDR1 and CDR2 (MNHNY, SVGAGI) derive from the germline V gene (reference sequence).

On this clonotype: Its antigen is still unknown. No base-level quality is on record; no much larger clone is a single base apart.

The specimen was blood, either unsorted or a sorted T cell fraction (not recorded which). The TCR was taken from a human donor who was either an allogeneic HSCT recipient or a stem cell or donor lymphocyte infusion donor (not recorded which). It is not recorded whose cells these are; they may come from a transplant donor. The rearranged segments are TRBV6-6 and TRBJ2-7, and TRBD1 matches 7 of the central bases. The nucleotide sequence reads as follows: TGTGCCAGCAGTTACGTATCGGACAGGCCCAGGTACTTC. Its translation reads: CASSYVSDRPRYF.